Each of the 29 T cell receptor beta chains below was sequenced from the same sample in a study of T cell responses to AZD1222 COVID-19 vaccine. This table comes from immunoSEQ multiplex PCR, and its TCRdb copy is limited to in-frame clones, with some not included. The table shows some 170,000 clones, with 85% to 90% occurring only once. The specimen was peripheral blood, collected on day 0 of AZD1222 vaccination. These receptors all stem from an adult in good health.

The chain uses TRBV14 and TRBJ2-5; D is ambiguous. Trimming cost V 1 base and J 0 bases, with 6 bases left between them. The V gene's germline CDR1 is SGHDN and CDR2 FVKESK. The CDR3 spans 14 residues. CDR3 in amino acids: CASSQGTNQETQYF. DNA of the CDR3: TGTGCCAGCAGCCAAGGGACGAACCAAGAGACCCAGTACTTC.

The chain couples TRBV4-3 to TRBJ2-1, with 13 positions matching TRBD2. The CDR3 is made up of 19 amino acids. The germline V gene has CDR1 LGHNA and CDR2 YSLEER. Germline trimming cut 1 base from V and 5 bases from J; bases unmatched to any gene: 11. CDR3 protein: CASSQGTSGSTWADNEQFF. As DNA, the CDR3 is TGCGCCAGCAGCCAAGGGACTAGCGGGAGCACCTGGGCCGACAATGAGCAGTTCTTC.

The chain joins TRBV20-1 to TRBJ2-3; TRBD2 aligns across 8 bases. The CDR3 is made up of 17 amino acids. Germline CDR1 DFQATT, CDR2 SNEGSKA (reference sequence). The junction had 12 bases not matched to a gene; V was cut back by 3 bases and J by 1 base. The CDR3 nucleotides read TGCAGTGCTAGTGTTAGCAGCGGGAGCTCGGGCACAGATACGCAGTATTTT. It encodes CSASVSSGSSGTDTQYF.

CDR3 amino acids: CASSYYGSNTEAFF. The CDR3 bases are TGTGCCAGCAGTTACTATGGGTCGAACACTGAAGCTTTCTTT. The genes are TRBV6-6 and TRBJ1-1, with D hard to call. Germline V gene lookup returns CDR1 MNHNY and CDR2 SVGAGI (reference sequence). Deletions cut 1 base from V and 1 base from J, with 7 bases between. The CDR3 covers 14 residues.

The V and J genes are TRBV9 and TRBJ2-2; 7 bases align to TRBD1. V was pared by 1 base and J by 5 bases, with 8 bases of the junction left unmatched. Germline CDR1 is SGDLS and CDR2 is YYNGEE. CDR3 length: 16 residues. In DNA form, the CDR3 reads TGTGCCAGCAGCGTAACGGACAGGTTTCAAACCGGGGAGCTGTTTTTT. Translated, it gives CASSVTDRFQTGELFF.

This CDR3 is CASSPQQFNEQFF. CDR3 nucleotides: TGTGCCAGCTCACCACAACAGTTCAATGAGCAGTTCTTC. The chain joins TRBV18 to TRBJ2-1; D gene uncertain. This CDR3 comprises 13 residues. V gave up 1 base and J gave up 6 bases, with 7 bases separating them. Germline V gene lookup returns CDR1 KGHSH and CDR2 LQKENI.

This chain uses TRBV28 with TRBJ2-1; TRBD2 aligns across 8 bases. This CDR3 comprises 14 residues. Germline loops: CDR1 MDHEN, CDR2 SYDVKM. J gave up 7 bases and V 3 bases, and 5 bases lay outside the gene matches. The CDR3 bases are TGTGCCAGCAGTTTGGGACTAGTTAGTAATGAGCAGTTCTTC. The encoded protein is CASSLGLVSNEQFF.

This sequence joins TRBV6-6 and TRBJ2-7; 8 nucleotides align to TRBD1. Unmatched junction bases numbered 13, after V lost 4 bases and J lost 5 bases. CDR1 and CDR2 (germline): MNHNY, SVGAGI (reference sequence). This CDR3 comprises 16 residues. The CDR3 region has the DNA TGTGCCAGCAGTTCCAGTCAAGGACAGGGAGGCAACGAGCAGTACTTC. Amino acid sequence: CASSSSQGQGGNEQYF.

The chain has TRBV6-1 and TRBJ1-5, with D unresolved. CDR3 length equals 16 residues. Germline V gene sequence: CDR1 MNHNS, CDR2 SASEGT. Between the trimmed V and J ends, which lost 3 bases and 3 bases, there was a span of 15 bases. The CDR3 here is CASSDARRGINQPQHF. In DNA, the CDR3 is TGTGCCAGCAGTGACGCCCGAAGAGGAATCAATCAGCCCCAGCATTTT.

The chain links TRBV18 to TRBJ1-4; 7 positions match TRBD1. Trimming removed 6 bases from V and 0 bases from J; junction bases left unmatched: 10. CDR3 length equals 17 residues. CDR1 KGHSH and CDR2 LQKENI come from the germline V gene. CDR3 in amino acids: CASSPSQGSATNEKLFF. The DNA of the CDR3 is TGTGCCAGCTCGCCTTCACAGGGGTCTGCAACTAATGAAAAACTGTTTTTT. The variable domain in full, completed from reference TRBV18 and TRBJ1-4, reads NAGVMQNPRHLVRRRGQEARLRCSPMKGHSHVYWYRQLPEEGLKFMVYLQKENIIDESGMPKERFSAEFPKEGPSILRIQQVVRGDSAAYFCASSPSQGSATNEKLFFGSGTQLSVL.

V usage is TRBV19 and J usage is TRBJ2-3; D remains ambiguous. V was trimmed by 4 bases and J by 0 bases, leaving 14 bases between them. Germline CDR1 is LNHDA and CDR2 is SQIVND (reference sequence). This CDR3 region has 16 residues. For the CDR3, the DNA is TGTGCCAGTAGTACCGGGCAGGCCCTAAGCACAGATACGCAGTATTTT. Amino acid sequence: CASSTGQALSTDTQYF.

The chain couples TRBV11-2 to TRBJ1-5, with D maybe TRBD1 (6 bases). The V gene lost 2 bases and the J gene lost 2 bases, with 13 bases spanning the gap. Germline CDR1 is SGHAT and CDR2 is FQNNGV. The CDR3 is made up of 16 amino acids. Written as DNA, the CDR3 is TGTGCCAGCAGCTTATCTGCAGGGGCTGGCAATCAGCCCCAGCATTTT. Translation gives CASSLSAGAGNQPQHF.

In this sample, this clone turned up once. The rearrangement joins TRBV5-6 to TRBJ2-1; D remains unclear. V was pared by 4 bases and J by 6 bases, with 5 bases between. This CDR3 comprises 11 residues. The germline gives CDR1 SGHDT, CDR2 YYEEEE. The CDR3: CASSGTNEQFF. Written as DNA, the CDR3 is TGTGCCAGCAGCGGAACCAATGAGCAGTTCTTC.

The J gene is TRBJ1-3, the V gene TRBV4-2; no reliable D call. V lost 1 base, J lost 0 bases, and 10 bases lay in between. The CDR3 consists of 16 residues. CDR1 LGHNA and CDR2 YNFKEQ come from the germline V gene. CDR3 residues: CASSQALGSSGNTIYF. CDR3 DNA: TGTGCCAGCAGCCAAGCCCTGGGCTCCTCTGGAAACACCATATATTTT.

The rearrangement links TRBV15 to TRBJ2-7, with 12 bases identical to TRBD2. Per the germline V gene, CDR1 is LNHNV and CDR2 is YYDKDF (reference sequence). Unmatched junction bases numbered 7, after V lost 3 bases and J lost 4 bases. This CDR3 region has 16 residues. Here the CDR3 DNA reads TGTGCCACCAGCAGGGTTCAGACTAGCGGGAGATACGAGCAGTACTTC. This gives the protein CATSRVQTSGRYEQYF.

The chain has TRBV28 and TRBJ2-2, with TRBD1 as a possible D gene (5 bases). Germline CDR1 and CDR2: MDHEN and SYDVKM. The CDR3 runs 15 residues. With 3 bases removed from V and 0 bases from J, the gap between germline ends came to 8 bases. The CDR3 region has the DNA TGTGCCAGCAGTTTTAAGGGGCCGAACACCGGGGAGCTGTTTTTT. It is translated as CASSFKGPNTGELFF.

CDR3 nucleotides: TGTGCCAGCAGTTCCACCCGGAAGGCGGGAGGGCCAAATGAGCAGTTCTTC. Translation: CASSSTRKAGGPNEQFF. The chain employs TRBV27 and TRBJ2-1; 9 bases are a match to TRBD2. Germline lookup yields CDR1 MNHEY and CDR2 SMNVEV (reference sequence). There are 17 residues in the CDR3. V lost 4 bases to trimming and J lost 7 bases; unmatched junction nucleotides: 14.

The V gene is TRBV21-1, the J gene TRBJ2-7; the D call TRBD2 from the table was never checked on the DNA. TRBV21-1 is tagged as a pseudogene. This CDR3 comprises 15 residues. CDR3: CASSKGESPSYEQYF. CDR3 nucleotides: TGTGCCAGCAGCAAAGGCGAGAGTCCGTCCTACGAGCAGTACTTC.

The rearrangement uses TRBV10-3 and TRBJ1-3; tentative D call: TRBD1 (6 bases). Germline CDR1 is ENHRY and CDR2 is SYGVKD. V lost 4 bases, J lost 2 bases, and 9 bases lay in between. CDR3 length: 14 residues. In DNA form, the CDR3 reads TGTGCCATCAGTGCGCAGGGGACTGGAAACACCATATATTTT. This sequence encodes CAISAQGTGNTIYF.

This clone was detected once. The chain joins TRBV9 to TRBJ2-3, with D perhaps TRBD1 (6 bases). Germline V gene data show CDR1 as SGDLS and CDR2 as YYNGEE. The CDR3 runs 15 residues. The V and J ends lost 1 base and 3 bases respectively, with 12 bases between them. The CDR3 sequence is CASSVSGGRTDTQYF. CDR3 DNA sequence: TGTGCCAGCAGCGTATCTGGGGGCAGAACAGATACGCAGTATTTT.

The J gene is TRBJ1-5, the V gene TRBV29-1; 7 nucleotides line up with TRBD1. This CDR3 is 12 amino acids long. The germline V gene encodes CDR1 SQVTM and CDR2 ANQGSEA. The V and J ends lost 7 bases and 4 bases, in that order; junction bases with no gene match: 4. The CDR3 reads CSAQQGNQPQHF. CDR3 sequence (DNA): TGCAGCGCCCAACAGGGGAATCAGCCCCAGCATTTT.

The chain carries TRBV6-2 or TRBV6-3 and TRBJ2-1; 9 bases match TRBD2. The CDR3 has 13 residues. V gave up 5 bases and J gave up 10 bases; unmatched junction bases: 6. Germline CDR1 is MNHEY and CDR2 is SVGEGT. The CDR3 here is CASSPSGLAEQFF. The CDR3 nucleotides are TGTGCCAGCAGTCCATCCGGACTAGCGGAGCAGTTCTTC.

The gene calls are TRBV15 and TRBJ2-7, with 7 bases identical to TRBD1. Germline-derived CDR1 and CDR2 are LNHNV and YYDKDF (reference sequence). The CDR3 totals 15 residues. The V segment lost 4 bases and the J segment 3 bases; nucleotides outside the gene matches: 9. CDR3 loop: CATSTKGAGGYEQYF. CDR3 nucleotide sequence: TGTGCCACCAGCACCAAGGGGGCAGGGGGCTACGAGCAGTACTTC.

CDR3 DNA sequence: TGTGCCAGCAACCCTAGGACGGGGAACACCGGGGAGCTGTTTTTT. It translates to CASNPRTGNTGELFF. V is TRBV7-8 and J is TRBJ2-2; D call uncertain. This CDR3 is built from 15 residues. V shed 7 bases and J shed 1 base, with 13 bases lying between them. Germline CDR1 reads SGHVS; CDR2 reads FQNEAQ.

The chain carries TRBV7-3 and TRBJ2-5, with 14 nucleotides matching TRBD2. Per germline, CDR1 SGHTA and CDR2 FQGTGA. This CDR3 comprises 18 residues. V lost 5 bases, J lost 1 base, and 9 bases stayed unmatched. The CDR3 nucleotides are TGTGCCAGCAGCCATCGACTAGCGGGAGGGGCGGGCCAAGAGACCCAGTACTTC. Its translation is CASSHRLAGGAGQETQYF.

The chain joins TRBV7-9 to TRBJ1-5; D is unclear. V dropped 5 bases and J dropped 4 bases, with 12 bases sitting between them. Germline CDR1 is SEHNR and CDR2 is FQNEAQ (reference sequence). The CDR3 contains 14 residues. CDR3 DNA sequence: TGTGCCAGCAGCCCCGATGGGTGGAATCAGCCCCAGCATTTT. Translation gives CASSPDGWNQPQHF.

The V gene is TRBV3-1 (or the pseudogene TRBV3-2), the J gene TRBJ1-2; D not resolved. CDR3 size: 13 residues. V was shortened by 1 base and J by 8 bases, with 11 bases between the two germline ends. From germline, CDR1 is LGHDT and CDR2 YNNKEL (reference sequence). The chain's CDR3 is CASSQVTFYGYTF. The CDR3 bases are TGTGCCAGCAGCCAAGTGACTTTCTACGGCTACACCTTC.

This clone was found once. The chain employs TRBV5-1 and TRBJ2-5; 8 nucleotides line up with TRBD1. The germline V gene has CDR1 SGHRS and CDR2 YFSETQ. The V and J ends lost 2 bases and 6 bases, in that order; junction bases with no gene match: 6. The CDR3 runs 14 residues. The CDR3 loop is CASSFQGAMQTQYF. In DNA form, the CDR3 reads TGCGCCAGCAGCTTCCAGGGGGCAATGCAGACCCAGTACTTC. The whole variable domain, remainder taken from reference TRBV5-1 and TRBJ2-5, is KAGVTQTPRYLIKTRGQQVTLSCSPISGHRSVSWYQQTPGQGLQFLFEYFSETQRNKGNFPGRFSGRQFSNSRSEMNVSTLELGDSALYLCASSFQGAMQTQYFGPGTRLLVL.

CDR3 coding DNA: TGTGCCAGCAGCCAAGATAGGCAGCCGTACAATGAGCAGTTCTTC. Protein sequence: CASSQDRQPYNEQFF. V usage is TRBV3-1 (or the pseudogene TRBV3-2) and J usage is TRBJ2-1; no definite D call. With 0 bases removed from V and 4 bases from J, the gap between germline ends came to 10 bases. Germline CDR1 reads LGHDT; CDR2 reads YNNKEL (reference sequence). This CDR3 comprises 15 residues.